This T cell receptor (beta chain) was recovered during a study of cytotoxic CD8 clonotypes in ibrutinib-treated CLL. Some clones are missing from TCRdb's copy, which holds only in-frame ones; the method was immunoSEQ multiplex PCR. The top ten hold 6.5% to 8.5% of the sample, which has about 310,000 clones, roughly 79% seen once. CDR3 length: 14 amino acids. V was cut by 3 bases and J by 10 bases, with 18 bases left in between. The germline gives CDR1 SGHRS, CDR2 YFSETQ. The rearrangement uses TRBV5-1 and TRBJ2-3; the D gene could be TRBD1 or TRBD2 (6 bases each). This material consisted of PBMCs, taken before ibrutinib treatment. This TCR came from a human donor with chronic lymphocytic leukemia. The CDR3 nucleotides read TGCGCCAGCAGCTCACTAGAGGGGGGAGAAGCGCAGTATTTT. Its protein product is CASSSLEGGEAQYF. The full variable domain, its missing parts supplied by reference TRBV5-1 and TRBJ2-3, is KAGVTQTPRYLIKTRGQQVTLSCSPISGHRSVSWYQQTPGQGLQFLFEYFSETQRNKGNFPGRFSGRQFSNSRSEMNVSTLELGDSALYLCASSSLEGGEAQYFGPGTRLTVL.